These 2 T cell receptor beta chains came from one sample sequenced in a study of T cell responses to AZD1222 COVID-19 vaccine. Only in-frame clones appear in the TCRdb table, and some are missing; sequencing was by immunoSEQ multiplex PCR. The sample includes some 140,000 clones, roughly 90% of them seen just once. Sample: peripheral blood, taken on day 0 of AZD1222 vaccination. Receptors were obtained from an adult in good health.

The chain employs TRBV4-2 and TRBJ1-1; D ambiguous. This CDR3 contains 13 residues. Between the trimmed V and J ends, which lost 2 bases and 5 bases, there was a span of 9 bases. Germline V lookup: CDR1 LGHNA, CDR2 YNFKEQ. The CDR3 here is CASSQPGDTEAFF. The CDR3 nucleotides read TGTGCCAGCAGCCAACCTGGGGATACTGAAGCTTTCTTT.

V is TRBV6-6 and J is TRBJ1-2, with D possibly matching TRBD1 (5 bases). The CDR3 runs to 16 residues. Trimming took off 0 bases at V and 6 bases at J, with 17 bases between the two ends. In germline, CDR1 is MNHNY, CDR2 SVGAGI (reference sequence). CDR3 sequence (DNA): TGTGCCAGCAGTTACTCCCCCGGCAGGGTGACGGATGGCTACACCTTC. It translates to CASSYSPGRVTDGYTF.